This T cell receptor beta chain was sequenced for a study of shared clonotypes between healthy human individuals (dated by TCRdb to about 2020). Looking at the study overall: The cohort included a few men and a couple of women between 18 and 49 years of age. Leukapheresis yielded between about 0.94 and 8.9 billion PBMCs per donor. To estimate repertoire size and how much clonotype sharing occurs between individuals, the study deeply sequenced the blood TCR repertoires of several healthy adults. Libraries were prepared and TCR repertoires were sequenced by different laboratories using diverse techniques, in order to increase sequencing depth and limit assay-specific biases. Beyond this particular receptor, the publication reports: Based on pairwise subsampling, the degree of clonotype sharing among donors was expected to be affected by sequencing depth. Because the study included a small number of donors, the genetic and exposure-history diversity represented was limited. Only blood was sampled, and tissue TCR repertoires likely differ from those in blood.

Using the deep immunoSEQ assay, multiplex PCR amplified TCR CDR3 regions from genomic DNA. Genomic DNA extracted from each cell subset was distributed evenly over all wells of several immunoSEQ 96-well plates, and each plate served as one replicate. For unsorted PBMC, each replicate PCR was loaded with approximately 300 ng genomic DNA, equivalent to tens of thousands of T cell genomes. Ten immunoSEQ deep assay plates were used to sequence unsorted PBMC genomic DNA. The purified libraries were quantified using a Qubit 3.0 fluorometer, sized with a Bioanalyzer 2100, and then quantified again using the KAPA Library Quantification kit. Every immunoSEQ 96-well plate was sequenced on a separate single-read 150-cycle Illumina NextSeq 550 flow cell. The source study handled its data this way. Because only junctional sequences without quality scores were contained in the immunoSEQ output, filtering matching that applied to full-length reads could not be performed. Sequences were annotated with PyIR, a Python wrapper for IgBLAST v1.9, and V/J genes and CDR3 were assigned using IMGT germline references. Reads with weak V/J assignments (E-value above 1e-6), missing CDR3, stop codons, out-of-frame junctions, or ambiguous translated residues were removed. A V3J clonotype was defined by an identical inferred V gene, J gene, and CDR3 amino acid sequence. To compute the percentage overlap between repertoires, the number of shared unique clonotypes was divided by the size of the smaller repertoire. Repertoire richness was assessed with RTK rarefaction, the Chao1 estimator, and Recon v2.1 estimates of unobserved clonotypes. TCRdb took over this immuneACCESS table, retaining in-frame rearrangements with V and J assigned. Such tables are incomplete; in checked studies, under half of the missing clones stem from an unresolved V gene, and the remainder is unexplained. V and J calls and clone size are those listed in that table; D and trimming were worked out from the DNA. This sample holds about 470,000 clones; about 76% were observed only once. Roughly an eighth of the sample is taken by the ten largest.

The donors were healthy, HIV-negative adults with no recently reported acute infections or vaccinations. Every donor was a Caucasian adult living in Nashville, Tennessee, USA. In the unsorted samples, around 81 million PBMCs were counted, and genomic DNA was extracted using the QIAamp DNA Blood Mini kit. Blood was obtained by leukapheresis, after which PBMCs were separated by Ficoll-Histopaque density gradient centrifugation and cryopreserved in liquid nitrogen vapor phase. The CDR3 holds 16 amino acids from the cysteine to the phenylalanine. Only the CDR3 region is kept as DNA, spanning 48 bases read in frame from base 1. V is cut back by 0 bases and J by 3 bases, with 7 bases in the junction unmatched. Taken from the germline V gene, the CDR1 and CDR2 loops are SGHDT and YYEEEE. About this clone itself: No cognate antigen has been identified for it. No much larger clone exists at a distance of one base, and base qualities are not known.

The rearrangement combines TRBV5-6 with TRBJ2-7; TRBD2 fits 9 bases in the junction. This sequence originates from a woman aged 40 to 50 in good health. Some clones in this sample may be carry-over from other donors' samples. The material sequenced was PBMCs. The DNA sequence follows: TGTGCCAGCAGCTTGGTGGCTAGCGGGACGTACTACGAGCAGTACTTC. This sequence encodes CASSLVASGTYYEQYF.